The 8 T cell receptor beta chains listed next were all sequenced from one sample in a study of blood T cell repertoires in COVID-19. Only in-frame clones appear in the TCRdb table, and some are missing; sequencing was by immunoSEQ multiplex PCR. Of 100,000 to 150,000 clones in the sample, nearly 70% were seen once. The sample taken for sequencing was peripheral blood. All receptors derive from an older woman with acute or convalescent COVID-19.

The chain uses TRBV19 and TRBJ2-3; possibly TRBD1 for D (6 bases). CDR1 and CDR2 (germline): LNHDA, SQIVND (reference sequence). The CDR3 extends over 14 amino acids. Trimming stripped 5 bases from V and 3 bases from J, with 12 bases between. Written as DNA, the CDR3 is TGTGCCAGTAGTCAAATGACAGGTACAGATACGCAGTATTTT. Its translation: CASSQMTGTDTQYF.

The chain uses TRBV4-1 and TRBJ2-7; tentative D call: TRBD1 (5 bases). CDR1 and CDR2 from the germline V gene are MGHRA and YSYEKL. V was clipped by 4 bases and J by 3 bases, with 13 bases between them. This CDR3 region has 14 residues. CDR3 in amino acids: CASSLRQKSYEQYF. As DNA, the CDR3 is TGCGCCAGCAGCCTACGACAGAAAAGCTACGAGCAGTACTTC.

The CDR3 sequence is CASSYSGALRQHGYTF. The CDR3 nucleotides are TGTGCCAGCAGTTACTCTGGGGCCCTTAGACAGCACGGCTACACCTTC. The V call is TRBV6-2 or TRBV6-3, the J call TRBJ1-2; possibly TRBD1 for D (5 bases). V gave up 0 bases and J gave up 8 bases, with 19 bases separating them. CDR3 length: 16 residues. Germline loops: CDR1 MNHEY, CDR2 SVGEGT.

This clone has only a few counts. The V gene is TRBV27, the J gene TRBJ1-2; 8 bases line up with TRBD1. CDR1 MNHEY and CDR2 SMNVEV come from the germline V gene (reference sequence). The CDR3 covers 14 residues. The J segment lost 5 bases and the V segment lost 5 bases, leaving 7 bases of the junction unmatched. The CDR3 DNA is TGTGCCAGCAGTCCGCAGACAGGGGAATATGGCTACACCTTC. It specifies CASSPQTGEYGYTF.

The chain uses TRBV6-5 and TRBJ1-3; D unresolved. The germline V gene encodes CDR1 MNHEY and CDR2 SVGAGI. Trimming shortened V by 6 bases and J by 4 bases, and 10 bases separated the two germline ends. The CDR3 consists of 13 residues. CDR3 loop: CASRQSPGNTIYF. The CDR3 DNA is TGTGCCAGCAGACAGAGTCCGGGAAACACCATATATTTT.

The V and J genes are TRBV7-9 and TRBJ2-3, with 8 bases that match TRBD1. The CDR3 is made up of 16 amino acids. Trimming cost V 1 base and J 2 bases; bases outside gene matches: 5. Per germline, CDR1 SEHNR and CDR2 FQNEAQ (reference sequence). The CDR3 here is CASSLGTGSSTDTQYF. The CDR3 DNA is TGTGCCAGCAGCTTAGGGACAGGGAGCTCCACAGATACGCAGTATTTT.

The chain is built from TRBV30 and TRBJ2-1, with a tentative D call TRBD1 (5 bases). The CDR3 length is 12 residues. The V end lost 3 bases, the J end lost 6 bases, and 9 bases lay between the germline ends. Per the germline V gene, CDR1 is GTSNPN and CDR2 is SVGIG (reference sequence). The CDR3 loop reads CAWRGVGNEQFF. The CDR3 coding sequence is TGTGCCTGGAGAGGGGTGGGCAATGAGCAGTTCTTC.

The chain links TRBV2 to TRBJ2-7; TRBD2 might be the D (5 bases). The V and J ends lost 7 bases and 0 bases respectively, with 10 bases between them. Germline CDR1 SNHLY, CDR2 FYNNEI. This CDR3 spans 13 amino acids. The CDR3 nucleotides are TGTGCCAGCAAAGAGGGTACCTCCTACGAGCAGTACTTC. The encoded protein is CASKEGTSYEQYF. Filled out from reference TRBV2 and TRBJ2-7, the complete variable domain reads EPEVTQTPSHQVTQMGQEVILRCVPISNHLYFYWYRQILGQKVEFLVSFYNNEISEKSEIFDDQFSVERPDGSNFTLKIRSTKLEDSAMYFCASKEGTSYEQYFGPGTRLTVT.